Detailed here is one T cell receptor (beta chain). Its specificity is not known. After removal of 6 bases from V and 6 bases from J, the junction contained 4 bases not matched to a gene. The CDR3 totals 13 residues. These data are taken from a study of post-analysis software for immune sequencing data. Findings and caveats of the study: Five or six TRBV segments, TRBV5-6, TRBV5-1 and TRBV20-1 among them, were found more frequent in patients than controls.

Carried by the TCR beta cDNA libraries were unique molecular identifiers. Using its own MiXCR run on the PCR reads, TCRdb lists one record per CDR3 protein. Among more than 500,000 distinct CDR3 sequences listed, 34% were seen once. This chain connects TRBV12-3 or TRBV12-4 to TRBJ2-2, with 7 bases aligning to TRBD2. The TCR sequence derives from a girl between 2 and 17 years old with multiple sclerosis. Specimen: blood. The CDR3 protein is CASSLTSAGELFF. The CDR3 nucleotides read TGTGCCAGCAGCCTTACTAGCGCCGGGGAGCTGTTTTTT.